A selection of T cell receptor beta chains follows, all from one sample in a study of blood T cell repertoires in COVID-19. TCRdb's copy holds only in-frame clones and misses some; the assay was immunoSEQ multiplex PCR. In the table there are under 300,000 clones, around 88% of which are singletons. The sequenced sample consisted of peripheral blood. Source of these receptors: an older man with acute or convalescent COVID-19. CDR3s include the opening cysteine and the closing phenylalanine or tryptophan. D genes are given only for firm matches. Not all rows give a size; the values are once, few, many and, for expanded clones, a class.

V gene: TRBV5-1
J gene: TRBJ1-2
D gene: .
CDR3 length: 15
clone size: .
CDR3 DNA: TGCGCCAGCAGCCTCACCGGGCCGTGGGGGGACGGCTACACCTTC
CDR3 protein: CASSLTGPWGDGYTF

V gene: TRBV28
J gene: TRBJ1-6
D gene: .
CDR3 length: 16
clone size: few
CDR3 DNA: TGTGCCAGCAGCCCCGCTTTGAGCTCCTATAATTCACCCCTCCACTTT
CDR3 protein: CASSPALSSYNSPLHF

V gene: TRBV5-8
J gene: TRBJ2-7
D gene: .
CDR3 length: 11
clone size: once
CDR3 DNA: TGTGCCAGCAGCTCCGCCTACGAGCAGTACTTC
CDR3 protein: CASSSAYEQYF

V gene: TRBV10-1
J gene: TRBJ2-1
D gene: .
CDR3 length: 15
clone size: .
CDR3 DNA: TGCGCCAGCAGTGAGAGTGGGAGCCAATACAATGAGCAGTTCTTC
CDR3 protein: CASSESGSQYNEQFF

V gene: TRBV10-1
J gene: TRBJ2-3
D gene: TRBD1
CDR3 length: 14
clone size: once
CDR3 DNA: TGCGCCAGCTGTCGGGACAGACCTACAGATACGCAGTATTTT
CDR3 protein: CASCRDRPTDTQYF

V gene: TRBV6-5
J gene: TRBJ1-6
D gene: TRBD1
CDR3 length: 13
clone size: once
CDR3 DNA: TGTGCCAGCAGAGGGACAGGGGGCTTTCCCCTCCACTTT
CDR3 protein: CASRGTGGFPLHF

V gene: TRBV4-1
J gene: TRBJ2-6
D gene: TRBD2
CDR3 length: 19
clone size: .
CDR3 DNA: TGCGCCAGCAGCCAAGAGGGTGGCGGGGGGCCCTCTGGGGCCAACGTCCTGACTTTC
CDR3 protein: CASSQEGGGGPSGANVLTF

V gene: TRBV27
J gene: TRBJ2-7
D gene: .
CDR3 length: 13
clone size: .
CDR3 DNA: TGTGCCAGCAGTTTGAATCGACAGACCTCACAGTACTTC
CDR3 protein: CASSLNRQTSQYF

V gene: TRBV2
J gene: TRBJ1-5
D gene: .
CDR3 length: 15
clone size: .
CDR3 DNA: TGTGCCAGCAGTGAAGATTTGGGGGGTAGTCAGCCCCAGCATTTT
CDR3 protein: CASSEDLGGSQPQHF

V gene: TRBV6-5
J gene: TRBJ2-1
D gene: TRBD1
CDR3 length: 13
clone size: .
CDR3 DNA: TGTGCCAGCCTCCCGACAGGGTCGGATGAGCAGTTCTTC
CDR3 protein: CASLPTGSDEQFF

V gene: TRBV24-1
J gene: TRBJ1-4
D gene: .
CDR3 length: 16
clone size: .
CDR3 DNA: TGTGCCGGGGGGGGCAGATGCCAGGGTGGTATCGGAAAACTGTTTTTT
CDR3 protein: CAGGGRCQGGIGKLFF

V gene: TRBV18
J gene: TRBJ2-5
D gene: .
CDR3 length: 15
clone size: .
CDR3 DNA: TGTGCCAGCTCACCGTTATCCCGGGTACAAGAGACCCAGTACTTC
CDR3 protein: CASSPLSRVQETQYF

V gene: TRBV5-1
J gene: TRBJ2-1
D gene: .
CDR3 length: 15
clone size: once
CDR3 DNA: TGCGCCAGCAGCTTGGAGCCGGGCTCCTACAATGAGCAGTTCTTC
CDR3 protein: CASSLEPGSYNEQFF

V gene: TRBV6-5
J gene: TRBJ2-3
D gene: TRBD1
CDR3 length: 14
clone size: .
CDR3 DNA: TGTGCCAGCAGTTACCCGTACAGGGGGGATACGCAGTATTTT
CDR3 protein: CASSYPYRGDTQYF

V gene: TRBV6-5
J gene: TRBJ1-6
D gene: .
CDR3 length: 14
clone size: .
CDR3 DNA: TGTGCCAGCAGTTCACTGTTGGATAATTCACCCCTCCACTTT
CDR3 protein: CASSSLLDNSPLHF

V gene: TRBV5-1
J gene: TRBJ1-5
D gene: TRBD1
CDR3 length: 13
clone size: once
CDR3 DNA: TGCGCCAGCAGCTTACAGGGGAATCAGCCCCAGCATTTT
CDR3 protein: CASSLQGNQPQHF

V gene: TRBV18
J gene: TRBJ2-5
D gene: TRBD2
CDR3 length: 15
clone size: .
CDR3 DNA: TGTGCCAGCTCACCACGGGAAGCGGGGGAAGAGACCCAGTACTTC
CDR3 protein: CASSPREAGEETQYF

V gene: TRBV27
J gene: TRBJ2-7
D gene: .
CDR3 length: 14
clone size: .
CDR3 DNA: TGTGCCAGCAGCCCCTCCGGGAACACCTACGAGCAGTACTTC
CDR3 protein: CASSPSGNTYEQYF

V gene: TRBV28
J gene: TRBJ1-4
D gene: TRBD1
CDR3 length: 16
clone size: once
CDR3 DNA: TGTGCCAGCAGTGGCCGGGACAGGGCCTTAAATGAAAAACTGTTTTTT
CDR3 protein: CASSGRDRALNEKLFF

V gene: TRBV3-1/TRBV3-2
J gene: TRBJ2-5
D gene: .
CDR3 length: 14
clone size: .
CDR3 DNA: TGTGCCAGCAGCCTTTCAGGGGAACAAGAGACCCAGTACTTC
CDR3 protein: CASSLSGEQETQYF

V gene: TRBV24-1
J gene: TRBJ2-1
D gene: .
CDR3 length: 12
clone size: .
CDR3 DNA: TGTGCCACCAGTGATCCCTTCTCCCGTCTCTTCTTC
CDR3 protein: CATSDPFSRLFF

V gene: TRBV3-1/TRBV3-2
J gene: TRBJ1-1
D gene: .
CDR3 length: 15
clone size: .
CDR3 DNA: TGTGCCAGCAGCCTGCGGGGGGCCTCCGGGACTGAAGCTTTCTTT
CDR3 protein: CASSLRGASGTEAFF

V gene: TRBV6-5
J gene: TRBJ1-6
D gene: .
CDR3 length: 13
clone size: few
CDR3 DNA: TGTGCCAGCAGACCGGACATTAATTCACCCCTCCACTTT
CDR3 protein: CASRPDINSPLHF

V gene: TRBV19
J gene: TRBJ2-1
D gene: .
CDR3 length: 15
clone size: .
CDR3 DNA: TGTGCCTCCCGACTGGCGGGGCCCTCCTACAATGAGCAGTTCTTC
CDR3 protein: CASRLAGPSYNEQFF

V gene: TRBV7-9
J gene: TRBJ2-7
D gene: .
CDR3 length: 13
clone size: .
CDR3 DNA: TGTGCCAGCAGCGAACAGGGCCTCTACGAGCAGTACTTC
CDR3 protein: CASSEQGLYEQYF

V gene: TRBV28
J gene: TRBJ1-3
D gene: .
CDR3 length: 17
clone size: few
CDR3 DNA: TGTGCCAGCAGTTCCGGGGGGGTCTTAGTCTCTGGAAACACCATATATTTT
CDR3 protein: CASSSGGVLVSGNTIYF

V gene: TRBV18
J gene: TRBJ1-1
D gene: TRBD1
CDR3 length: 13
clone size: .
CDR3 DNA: TGTGCCAGCTCGGGACAGGAAGGCACTGAAGCTTTCTTT
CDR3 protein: CASSGQEGTEAFF

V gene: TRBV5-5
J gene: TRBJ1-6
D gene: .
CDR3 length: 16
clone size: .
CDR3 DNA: TGTGCCAGCAGCCCCCCCCTGTGGGGAGGGAATTCACCCCTCCACTTT
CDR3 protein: CASSPPLWGGNSPLHF

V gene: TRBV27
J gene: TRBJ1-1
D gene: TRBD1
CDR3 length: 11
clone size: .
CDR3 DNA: TGTGCCAGCGGGGACAGGAGAGAAGCTTTCTTT
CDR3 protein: CASGDRREAFF

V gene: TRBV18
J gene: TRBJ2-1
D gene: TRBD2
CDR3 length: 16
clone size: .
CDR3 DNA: TGTGCCAGCTCACCACGGGCAGGGAGGGAGGTTAATGAGCAGTTCTTC
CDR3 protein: CASSPRAGREVNEQFF